This T cell receptor (beta chain) was observed in a study of technical replicates of blood from a few donors. TCRdb's table, derived via immunoSEQ multiplex PCR, lists solely in-frame clones and lacks some. The data show about 83,000 clones, around 94% seen once. The CDR3 has 15 residues. Germline V gives CDR1 MNHEY, CDR2 SMNVEV (reference sequence). Germline trimming cut 5 bases from V and 5 bases from J; bases unmatched to any gene: 6. This receptor was identified in a human donor in good health. V is TRBV27 and J is TRBJ1-5; TRBD1 matches 10 bases. The sample consisted of T cells isolated from PBMCs. Here the CDR3 DNA reads TGTGCCAGCAGTATGGGGACAGGGGCATATCAGCCCCAGCATTTT. It codes for CASSMGTGAYQPQHF.